These 7 T cell receptor beta chains were sequenced from one sample in a study of blood T cells in healthy people across ages. Then a second PCR, running about 6 to 12 cycles, was carried out with a sample-barcoded 5' primer and a J-beta primer mix. TCRdb re-derived calls from the 5' RACE reads in MiXCR, one entry per CDR3 protein. The sample shows some 1.5 million distinct CDR3 sequences, about 45% of them seen only once. The sequenced sample consisted of blood. These receptor sequences come from a young woman in good health.

The chain joins TRBV7-3 to TRBJ2-6; D gene unclear. The CDR3 covers 15 residues. Germline CDR1 and CDR2: SGHTA and FQGTGA. With 4 bases removed from V and 2 bases from J, the gap between germline ends came to 9 bases. Here the CDR3 DNA reads TGTGCCAGCAGCTCGTCGGGCCCTGGGGCCAACGTCCTGACTTTC. It is translated as CASSSSGPGANVLTF.

The chain recombines TRBV29-1 with TRBJ2-1; the D is unclear. Germline assignment: CDR1 SQVTM and CDR2 ANQGSEA. The CDR3 has 15 residues. Trimming took 4 bases from V and 3 from J, leaving 16 bases between them. The CDR3 is CSVVAGITHYNEQFF. DNA of the CDR3: TGCAGCGTTGTGGCAGGAATTACCCACTACAATGAGCAGTTCTTC.

This clonotype has just a few counts. J is TRBJ2-7 and V is TRBV4-1, with D unresolved. V lost 1 base, J lost 2 bases, and 15 bases lay in between. Germline V lookup: CDR1 MGHRA, CDR2 YSYEKL. The CDR3 extends over 16 amino acids. The CDR3 DNA is TGCGCCAGCAGCCAAGCAAGCAGCGACATCACCTACGAGCAGTACTTC. It yields the protein CASSQASSDITYEQYF.

V usage is TRBV6-2 or TRBV6-3 and J usage is TRBJ2-3; TRBD2 might be the D (5 bases). The germline gives CDR1 MNHEY, CDR2 SVGEGT. This CDR3 has 15 amino acids. V was trimmed by 6 bases and J by 5 bases, leaving 18 bases between them. The CDR3 DNA is TGTGCCAGCAGGCCGAGACGGGGAGCCATAGATACGCAGTATTTT. It translates to CASRPRRGAIDTQYF.

This chain uses TRBV7-2 with TRBJ1-3, with no clear D. V gave up 0 bases and J gave up 1 base, with 10 bases separating them. Germline CDR1 and CDR2: SGHTA and FQGNSA. This CDR3 comprises 16 residues. The CDR3 nucleotides read TGTGCCAGCAGCTTAGCCCCCCTTCGGTCTGGAAACACCATATATTTT. Translating gives CASSLAPLRSGNTIYF.

The chain carries TRBV28 and TRBJ2-2, with 8 bases matching TRBD2. CDR1 MDHEN and CDR2 SYDVKM come from the germline V gene. This CDR3 is built from 17 residues. V gave up 1 base and J gave up 4 bases; unmatched junction bases: 8. CDR3 sequence: CASSLLLGGGFTGELFF. The CDR3 DNA reads as TGTGCCAGCAGTTTATTGCTAGGCGGGGGGTTCACCGGGGAGCTGTTTTTT.

CDR3 bases: TGTGCCAGCAGCTTAAATCCTAATGAAAAACTGTTTTTT. Amino acids: CASSLNPNEKLFF. The chain uses TRBV7-2 and TRBJ1-4; D unresolved. Trimming removed 2 bases at V and 3 bases at J, with 4 bases between. CDR3 length: 13 residues. In germline, CDR1 is SGHTA, CDR2 FQGNSA.